One sample yielded the 11 T cell receptor beta chains listed below, sequenced in a study of T-cell memory formation after mild COVID-19. TCRdb recomputed calls from the 5' RACE reads with MiXCR, one row per CDR3 protein. The sample contains 300,000 to 400,000 distinct CDR3 sequences, about a sixth of which appear only once. What was sequenced was PBMCs or a T cell subset sorted from them (not recorded which). These receptor sequences come from a man younger than 30 who had mild COVID-19 (a few samples of this study predate the infection). Cell type and time point are not known.

In the case of this clonotype: The junction departs from germline at one end; a sequencing error may be responsible. In DNA, the CDR3 is TGTGCCAGCAGCCCAGAGAGTCCCAATTACGCGCAGTACTTC. This gives the protein CASSPESPNYAQYF. J is TRBJ2-7 and V is TRBV9; no reliable D call. CDR3 length: 14 amino acids. From germline, CDR1 is SGDLS and CDR2 YYNGEE.

This clonotype was observed a few times. This CDR3 is CASSARGQRGPGNEQFF. DNA of the CDR3: TGCGCCAGCAGCGCCCGGGGCCAGCGGGGGCCCGGCAATGAGCAGTTCTTC. V usage is TRBV5-1 and J usage is TRBJ2-1, with TRBD2 matching over 8 bases. With 4 bases clipped from V and 6 bases from J, the junction kept 15 bases outside the gene matches. The germline CDR1 and CDR2 sequences are SGHRS and YFSETQ. CDR3 length equals 17 residues.

This clonotype was observed a handful of times. V usage is TRBV10-3 and J usage is TRBJ2-7; a weak D match, TRBD1 (7 bases). V was shortened by 7 bases and J by 6 bases, with 13 bases between the two germline ends. The germline CDR1 and CDR2 sequences are ENHRY and SYGVKD. CDR3 length equals 12 residues. CDR3 DNA: TGTGCCATCAAAGACAGGGAGGCCGAGCAGTACTTC. Its protein is CAIKDREAEQYF.

This clonotype has just a few counts. The CDR3 sequence is CASSLRAGGNEQFF. DNA for the CDR3: TGTGCCAGCAGCTTGAGGGCGGGGGGCAATGAGCAGTTCTTC. The rearrangement joins TRBV7-3 to TRBJ2-1; 8 bases are a match to TRBD2. The V gene end was trimmed by 3 bases and the J gene end by 6 bases; junction bases not matched to a gene: 4. CDR1 is SGHTA, CDR2 FQGTGA, per germline. The CDR3 sequence is 14 residues long.

This clonotype was seen more than once but under ten times. This chain links TRBV5-6 with TRBJ2-5; TRBD2 is a possible D gene (6 bases). This CDR3 has 16 residues. V shed 0 bases and J shed 4 bases, with 16 bases lying between them. Germline assignment: CDR1 SGHDT and CDR2 YYEEEE. As DNA, the CDR3 is TGTGCCAGCAGCTTGGCCAAGGCGGGGTGGCGAGAGACCCAGTACTTC. It is translated as CASSLAKAGWRETQYF.

The chain is built from TRBV7-2 and TRBJ1-5, with TRBD1 matching over 8 bases. The V gene end was trimmed by 5 bases and the J gene end by 4 bases; junction bases not matched to a gene: 4. CDR3 length equals 14 residues. CDR1 SGHTA and CDR2 FQGNSA come from the germline V gene. This chain's CDR3 is CASSTQGGNQPQHF. The CDR3 region has the DNA TGTGCCAGCAGCACACAGGGGGGGAATCAGCCCCAGCATTTT. The whole variable domain, filled in from reference TRBV7-2 and TRBJ1-5, reads GAGVSQSPSNKVTEKGKDVELRCDPISGHTALYWYRQSLGQGLEFLIYFQGNSAPDKSGLPSDRFSAERTGGSVSTLTIQRTQQEDSAVYLCASSTQGGNQPQHFGDGTRLSIL.

This clonotype has at least ten counts. This chain joins TRBV7-3 and TRBJ2-3, with TRBD2 as a possible D gene (6 bases). Trimming stripped 3 bases from V and 0 bases from J, with 7 bases between. The CDR3 totals 14 residues. Germline V gene sequence: CDR1 SGHTA, CDR2 FQGTGA. The CDR3 DNA follows: TGTGCCAGCAGCTTTCGGGGGAGCACAGATACGCAGTATTTT. It translates to CASSFRGSTDTQYF.

This clonotype was observed many times. The gene calls are TRBV7-9 and TRBJ2-3, with D tentatively TRBD2 (7 bases). With 5 bases removed from V and 2 bases from J, the gap between germline ends came to 17 bases. The CDR3 runs 16 residues. Germline V CDR1 and CDR2: SEHNR, FQNEAQ (reference sequence). The CDR3 DNA reads as TGTGCCAGCAGCACCATAGGCGGGGGCTCCACAGATACGCAGTATTTT. It yields the protein CASSTIGGGSTDTQYF.

J is TRBJ2-3 and V is TRBV5-8, with D possibly being TRBD1 (6 bases). Trimming took 4 bases from V and 5 from J, leaving 17 bases between them. Germline lookup yields CDR1 SGHTS and CDR2 YDEGEE. The CDR3 runs 15 residues. The chain's CDR3 is CASSQGNRVGDTQYF. The CDR3 DNA reads TGTGCCAGCAGCCAGGGGAACAGAGTCGGAGATACGCAGTATTTT.

The genes are TRBV28 and TRBJ2-7, with D perhaps matching TRBD1 (6 bases). CDR1 is MDHEN and CDR2 is SYDVKM in the germline V gene. The V gene lost 5 bases and the J gene lost 3 bases, with 17 bases spanning the gap. This CDR3 region has 15 residues. The CDR3 protein is CASSEQGPNHYEQYV. The DNA for the CDR3 is TGTGCCAGCAGTGAACAGGGTCCTAACCACTACGAGCAGTACGTC.

This clonotype was found a few times. The chain uses TRBV7-2 and TRBJ2-2; TRBD2 is a possible D gene (5 bases). This CDR3 is 13 amino acids long. In germline, CDR1 is SGHTA, CDR2 FQGNSA. Deletions cut 4 bases from V and 6 bases from J, with 9 bases between. The DNA for the CDR3 is TGTGCCAGCAGCTCGATGGGAGCCGGGGAGCTGTTTTTT. Amino acid sequence: CASSSMGAGELFF.